This T cell receptor beta chain stems from a study of response to subunit inactivated influenza vaccine (dated by TCRdb to 2017 to 2018). Background on the whole study: The study used deep quantitative T cell receptor repertoire profiling to track responses to a trivalent subunit inactivated influenza vaccine.

The library was generated by RT-PCR. Sequencer: Illumina HiSeq 2500. TCRdb ran its own pipeline on the public reads, namely fastp trimming at Q25 and MiXCR clone calling, and kept in-frame beta chains. Entries that share a CDR3 protein sequence are merged under the most common genes and DNA. Across this sample there are some 200,000 distinct CDR3 sequences, with 12% seen only once. The ten largest account for roughly 29% of the sample. This clonotype came up a few times. Its specific antigen is unknown. Base qualities are not at hand, and no much larger clone is one base apart. The paper's findings and limits, for the study overall: According to the authors, only a limited number of new T cells may be recruited by each seasonal influenza vaccination.

V loses 4 bases at its end and J loses 2 bases; junction bases beyond the gene matches: 12. CDR1 and CDR2, per the germline V gene, are SGHRS and YFSETQ. The CDR3 sequence holds 17 residues, the cysteine and phenylalanine included. Only CDR3 DNA remains: 51 bases, in frame from the first base. This sample was also put to use in a study of T cells expressing NK-cell markers. Looking at the second paper: The TCR beta cDNA libraries were made using 5'RACE template switching, a step that added both a universal primer site and unique molecular identifiers. Eight or nine donors provided sorted CD3+CD56+NKG2C+, CD3+CD56+NKG2C- and CD3+CD56-NKG2C+ T-cell subsets, whose TCR beta-chain repertoires were profiled. Seven of the eight sequenced donors were HCMV-seropositive and one was HCMV-seronegative. To restrict sorting to alphabetaTCR-expressing T cells, an anti-gammadeltaTCR antibody was added in several experiments. In roughly 6 donors, the dominant CD3+CD56+NKG2C+ clonotypes ranked among the top 10 CD8+ clonotypes, making up roughly 1.0-7.0% of CD8+ T cells. Those dominant clonotypes were again the most abundant among CD3+CD56-NKG2C+ cells in four donors, at about 28.3-65%. Whether the expanded NKG2C-expressing T cell clones were specific for HCMV antigens was left unclear. The eight sequenced donors were randomly selected healthy volunteers, three men and five women. To determine HCMV serostatus, a commercial ELISA kit was used to detect HCMV-specific IgG in serum. Ficoll density gradient centrifugation was used to isolate peripheral blood mononuclear cells from blood. Magnetic immunoseparation with Miltenyi isolation kits was used to isolate CD4+ and CD8+ T cells from PBMC. cDNA synthesis was primed from the TCR beta constant segment, followed by two successive PCR amplification steps. Illumina HiSeq 2000/2500, MiSeq or NextSeq was used to sequence libraries as 2 x 150 bp reads. Reads were demultiplexed and grouped by UMI with MIGEC, and clonotypes were assembled and quantified with MiTCR. To exclude erroneous sequences, any TCR cDNA sequence not supported by at least two reads was discarded. The tcR package was used for downstream repertoire analysis, with clonotypes matched between fractions based on CDR3 nucleotide sequence plus V segment. Antigen specificity was annotated against VDJdb with VDJmatch, allowing one amino acid substitution in CDR3.

The TCR comes from a man in his fifties or sixties who received an inactivated influenza vaccine. Donor details come from another sample of the same person, matched by shared clones. Recombination linked TRBV5-1 to TRBJ2-7, with 10 middle bases fitting TRBD1. Material: CD8+ T cells sorted from PBMCs, obtained about 11 days after vaccination. CDR3 protein: CASSVTGGLSLTYEQYF. DNA sequence: TGCGCCAGCAGCGTGACAGGGGGCCTTAGCCTCACCTACGAGCAGTACTTC.